This is a list of T cell receptor beta chains from one sample in a study of blood T cell repertoires in COVID-19. Clones were read by immunoSEQ multiplex PCR, and TCRdb kept only the in-frame ones, dropping some. The sample comprises about 370,000 clones, around 92% of which are singletons, and 2.5% to 3.5% rests with the top ten. Sequences were obtained from peripheral blood. The receptors were sampled from a young woman with COVID-19, enrolled during active disease. Each CDR3 is given with its conserved first and last residue. The D gene is left open where the match is weak. Size tells how often a clone was seen (once, few, many) or the class of an expanded clone, and some rows leave it out.

CDR3aa: CASSHDRAGGTEAFF
CDR3nt: TGCGCCAGCAGCCACGACCGGGCCGGGGGCACTGAAGCTTTCTTT
d_gene: .
v_gene: TRBV4-1
abundance: .
j_gene: TRBJ1-1

CDR3aa: CASSYTPGYGYTF
CDR3nt: TGTGCCAGCAGTTACACCCCGGGCTATGGCTACACCTTC
d_gene: .
v_gene: TRBV6-5
abundance: .
j_gene: TRBJ1-2

CDR3aa: CAISVGLAGRSGANVLTF
CDR3nt: TGTGCCATCAGTGTGGGACTAGCGGGCCGCTCTGGGGCCAACGTCCTGACTTTC
d_gene: TRBD2
v_gene: TRBV10-3
abundance: .
j_gene: TRBJ2-6

CDR3aa: CASSRAGGLEADTQYF
CDR3nt: TGTGCCAGCAGCCGCGCTGGGGGCTTGGAGGCAGATACGCAGTATTTT
d_gene: .
v_gene: TRBV7-8
abundance: .
j_gene: TRBJ2-3

CDR3aa: CASSLWQGGAAFF
CDR3nt: TGTGCCAGCAGTTTATGGCAGGGGGGCGCGGCTTTCTTT
d_gene: TRBD1
v_gene: TRBV28
abundance: .
j_gene: TRBJ1-1

CDR3aa: CASSDGVSGVYGYTF
CDR3nt: TGTGCCAGCAGCGACGGTGTCTCCGGGGTCTATGGCTACACCTTC
d_gene: .
v_gene: TRBV6-2/TRBV6-3
abundance: .
j_gene: TRBJ1-2

CDR3aa: CASSLGGRGAGYGYTF
CDR3nt: TGTGCCAGCAGCTTAGGGGGCAGGGGCGCAGGCTATGGCTACACCTTC
d_gene: .
v_gene: TRBV7-8
abundance: .
j_gene: TRBJ1-2

CDR3aa: CATSRDRDRQETQYF
CDR3nt: TGTGCCACCAGCAGAGATAGGGACAGGCAAGAGACCCAGTACTTC
d_gene: TRBD1
v_gene: TRBV15
abundance: .
j_gene: TRBJ2-5

CDR3aa: CASSPGQGLYEQYF
CDR3nt: TGTGCCAGCAGCCCGGGACAGGGACTCTACGAGCAGTACTTC
d_gene: TRBD1
v_gene: TRBV6-2/TRBV6-3
abundance: .
j_gene: TRBJ2-7

CDR3aa: CASSDHGLAGTDTQYF
CDR3nt: TGTGCCAGCAGTGACCACGGACTAGCGGGGACAGATACGCAGTATTTT
d_gene: TRBD2
v_gene: TRBV6-2/TRBV6-3
abundance: .
j_gene: TRBJ2-3

CDR3aa: CASSFYQGSDQPQHF
CDR3nt: TGTGCCAGTAGTTTCTATCAGGGAAGCGATCAGCCCCAGCATTTT
d_gene: .
v_gene: TRBV19
abundance: few
j_gene: TRBJ1-5

CDR3aa: CASSLGRGQVNGYTF
CDR3nt: TGTGCCAGCAGCTTAGGCAGGGGGCAGGTGAATGGCTACACCTTC
d_gene: TRBD1
v_gene: TRBV7-9
abundance: .
j_gene: TRBJ1-2

CDR3aa: CASSPGTAGGAFF
CDR3nt: TGTGCCAGCTCACCCGGGACAGCCGGAGGAGCTTTCTTT
d_gene: TRBD1
v_gene: TRBV18
abundance: .
j_gene: TRBJ1-1

CDR3aa: CASSPRVQGRGYTF
CDR3nt: TGTGCCAGCAGCCCACGTGTACAGGGACGTGGCTACACCTTC
d_gene: .
v_gene: TRBV5-5
abundance: .
j_gene: TRBJ1-2

CDR3aa: CASNRFSGQSYGYTF
CDR3nt: TGTGCCAGCAATCGTTTCTCGGGACAGTCCTATGGCTACACCTTC
d_gene: TRBD1
v_gene: TRBV6-5
abundance: .
j_gene: TRBJ1-2

CDR3aa: CASSQFGSLQGYEQYF
CDR3nt: TGCGCCAGCAGCCAATTCGGGTCTCTTCAAGGCTACGAGCAGTACTTC
d_gene: .
v_gene: TRBV4-3
abundance: .
j_gene: TRBJ2-7

CDR3aa: CARSVGGSGNTIYF
CDR3nt: TGTGCCAGATCTGTTGGAGGGTCTGGAAACACCATATATTTT
d_gene: .
v_gene: TRBV28
abundance: .
j_gene: TRBJ1-3

CDR3aa: CASSPLPGQGDEQYF
CDR3nt: TGTGCCAGCAGCCCGCTACCGGGACAGGGTGACGAGCAGTACTTC
d_gene: TRBD1
v_gene: TRBV9
abundance: .
j_gene: TRBJ2-7

CDR3aa: CASSLGVGARRPYNEQFF
CDR3nt: TGTGCCAGCAGCTTAGGAGTTGGGGCCAGGCGGCCCTACAATGAGCAGTTCTTC
d_gene: .
v_gene: TRBV7-8
abundance: .
j_gene: TRBJ2-1

CDR3aa: CSASLDRGGSPLHF
CDR3nt: TGCAGTGCTAGTTTGGACAGGGGTGGATCACCCCTCCACTTT
d_gene: TRBD1
v_gene: TRBV20-1
abundance: .
j_gene: TRBJ1-6

CDR3aa: CASSVKGFNTGELFF
CDR3nt: TGTGCCAGCAGTGTCAAGGGGTTCAACACCGGGGAGCTGTTTTTT
d_gene: .
v_gene: TRBV2
abundance: few
j_gene: TRBJ2-2

CDR3aa: CASRYDRQNTEAFF
CDR3nt: TGTGCCAGCAGGTACGACAGGCAGAACACTGAAGCTTTCTTT
d_gene: .
v_gene: TRBV6-5
abundance: .
j_gene: TRBJ1-1

CDR3aa: CASSYGQGNGANVLTF
CDR3nt: TGTGCCAGCAGCTACGGACAGGGGAACGGGGCCAACGTCCTGACTTTC
d_gene: TRBD1
v_gene: TRBV5-4
abundance: .
j_gene: TRBJ2-6

CDR3aa: CASRLAGETGELFF
CDR3nt: TGTGCCAGCAGATTAGCGGGGGAGACCGGGGAGCTGTTTTTT
d_gene: TRBD2
v_gene: TRBV6-5
abundance: .
j_gene: TRBJ2-2

CDR3aa: CASSRTTRADTGELFF
CDR3nt: TGTGCCAGCAGCCGAACAACGAGGGCGGACACCGGGGAGCTGTTTTTT
d_gene: .
v_gene: TRBV4-2
abundance: .
j_gene: TRBJ2-2

CDR3aa: CASSQDRTSGEETQYF
CDR3nt: TGTGCCAGCAGCCAAGATAGGACTAGCGGGGAAGAGACCCAGTACTTC
d_gene: TRBD2
v_gene: TRBV3-1/TRBV3-2
abundance: .
j_gene: TRBJ2-5

CDR3aa: CASSIVTGGQPQHF
CDR3nt: TGTGCCAGTAGTATTGTAACAGGGGGTCAGCCCCAGCATTTT
d_gene: TRBD1
v_gene: TRBV19
abundance: .
j_gene: TRBJ1-5

CDR3aa: CASSQDPEPREQFF
CDR3nt: TGCGCCAGCAGCCAAGACCCCGAACCGCGTGAGCAGTTCTTC
d_gene: .
v_gene: TRBV4-1
abundance: .
j_gene: TRBJ2-1

CDR3aa: CASSRTGENTGELFF
CDR3nt: TGTGCCAGCAGCAGGACAGGGGAGAACACCGGGGAGCTGTTTTTT
d_gene: TRBD1
v_gene: TRBV6-5
abundance: .
j_gene: TRBJ2-2

CDR3aa: CASSSEYRGLGNEQFF
CDR3nt: TGTGCCAGCAGCTCAGAGTACAGGGGGCTGGGCAATGAGCAGTTCTTC
d_gene: TRBD1
v_gene: TRBV7-8
abundance: .
j_gene: TRBJ2-1

CDR3aa: CASGTSGSPLHF
CDR3nt: TGTGCCAGCGGGACTAGCGGTTCACCCCTCCACTTT
d_gene: .
v_gene: TRBV19
abundance: .
j_gene: TRBJ1-6

CDR3aa: CASSNSGVNSPLHF
CDR3nt: TGTGCCAGCAGTAATAGCGGGGTTAATTCACCCCTCCACTTT
d_gene: .
v_gene: TRBV13
abundance: .
j_gene: TRBJ1-6

CDR3aa: CASSSLSGRGGFF
CDR3nt: TGTGCCAGCAGTTCCCTCAGCGGGAGGGGGGGGTTCTTC
d_gene: TRBD2
v_gene: TRBV12-3/TRBV12-4
abundance: .
j_gene: TRBJ2-1

CDR3aa: CASSEQGGSYEQYF
CDR3nt: TGTGCCAGCAGTGAACAGGGGGGGTCCTACGAGCAGTACTTC
d_gene: .
v_gene: TRBV6-4
abundance: .
j_gene: TRBJ2-7

CDR3aa: CASSRDRQAFF
CDR3nt: TGTGCCAGCAGTCGGGACAGGCAAGCTTTCTTT
d_gene: TRBD1
v_gene: TRBV28
abundance: .
j_gene: TRBJ1-1

CDR3aa: CASSPWLDGGGTDTQYF
CDR3nt: TGTGCCAGCAGCCCCTGGCTTGACGGGGGGGGCACAGATACGCAGTATTTT
d_gene: TRBD2
v_gene: TRBV7-9
abundance: .
j_gene: TRBJ2-3

CDR3aa: CASPSPTGGEDGYTF
CDR3nt: TGTGCCAGTCCCTCCCCCACAGGGGGGGAGGATGGCTACACCTTC
d_gene: TRBD1
v_gene: TRBV19
abundance: .
j_gene: TRBJ1-2

CDR3aa: CASRGQSMNTEAFF
CDR3nt: TGTGCCAGCAGAGGACAGTCTATGAACACTGAAGCTTTCTTT
d_gene: .
v_gene: TRBV5-4
abundance: .
j_gene: TRBJ1-1

CDR3aa: CAWSVGPRQGAGNTIYF
CDR3nt: TGTGCCTGGAGTGTAGGCCCTCGACAGGGGGCAGGAAACACCATATATTTT
d_gene: TRBD1
v_gene: TRBV30
abundance: once
j_gene: TRBJ1-3

CDR3aa: CASSAGSNEQFF
CDR3nt: TGTGCCAGCAGCGCGGGGTCCAATGAGCAGTTCTTC
d_gene: .
v_gene: TRBV13
abundance: .
j_gene: TRBJ2-1

CDR3aa: CATSDPGTPDGSYNEQFF
CDR3nt: TGTGCCACCAGTGATCCTGGGACTCCCGACGGCTCCTACAATGAGCAGTTCTTC
d_gene: .
v_gene: TRBV24-1
abundance: .
j_gene: TRBJ2-1

CDR3aa: CASSRDPGTGTDTQYF
CDR3nt: TGTGCCAGCAGCCGTGACCCCGGGACAGGCACAGATACGCAGTATTTT
d_gene: TRBD1
v_gene: TRBV16
abundance: .
j_gene: TRBJ2-3

CDR3aa: CASSRDRYQPQHF
CDR3nt: TGTGCCAGCAGTCGAGACAGATATCAGCCCCAGCATTTT
d_gene: .
v_gene: TRBV28
abundance: once
j_gene: TRBJ1-5

CDR3aa: CASSQDEGAGGYTF
CDR3nt: TGCGCCAGCAGCCAAGATGAGGGGGCCGGGGGCTACACCTTC
d_gene: TRBD1
v_gene: TRBV4-3
abundance: .
j_gene: TRBJ1-2

CDR3aa: CASSPDSYGYTF
CDR3nt: TGTGCCAGCAGCCCGGACAGCTATGGCTACACCTTC
d_gene: .
v_gene: TRBV2
abundance: .
j_gene: TRBJ1-2

CDR3aa: CASSELGLAGDAGELFF
CDR3nt: TGTGCCAGCAGTGAATTGGGACTAGCGGGAGACGCCGGGGAGCTGTTTTTT
d_gene: TRBD2
v_gene: TRBV25-1
abundance: .
j_gene: TRBJ2-2

CDR3aa: CASSEEGGYTF
CDR3nt: TGTGCCAGCAGTGAGGAGGGCGGCTACACCTTC
d_gene: .
v_gene: TRBV2
abundance: .
j_gene: TRBJ1-2

CDR3aa: CATSDPASGRVTGELFF
CDR3nt: TGTGCCACCAGTGACCCGGCTAGCGGGAGGGTCACCGGGGAGCTGTTTTTT
d_gene: TRBD2
v_gene: TRBV24-1
abundance: .
j_gene: TRBJ2-2

CDR3aa: CASSLVSTYEQYF
CDR3nt: TGTGCCAGCAGTTTAGTGAGTACCTACGAGCAGTACTTC
d_gene: .
v_gene: TRBV28
abundance: few
j_gene: TRBJ2-7

CDR3aa: CAWSVPGTAYNEQFF
CDR3nt: TGTGCCTGGAGTGTACCGGGGACAGCCTACAATGAGCAGTTCTTC
d_gene: TRBD1
v_gene: TRBV30
abundance: .
j_gene: TRBJ2-1

CDR3aa: CASSHPRRGLKEKLFF
CDR3nt: TGTGCCAGCAGTCACCCCCGGAGGGGGCTGAAAGAAAAACTGTTTTTT
d_gene: TRBD1
v_gene: TRBV6-7
abundance: .
j_gene: TRBJ1-4

CDR3aa: CASSYSAAGDQPQHF
CDR3nt: TGTGCCAGCAGTTACTCGGCGGCAGGGGACCAGCCCCAGCATTTT
d_gene: .
v_gene: TRBV6-2/TRBV6-3
abundance: .
j_gene: TRBJ1-5

CDR3aa: CAVTFQVNTEAFF
CDR3nt: TGTGCCGTTACGTTTCAGGTGAACACTGAAGCTTTCTTT
d_gene: .
v_gene: TRBV10-3
abundance: .
j_gene: TRBJ1-1

CDR3aa: CASSQAGQGTQETQYF
CDR3nt: TGTGCCAGCAGCCAAGCGGGACAGGGGACCCAAGAGACCCAGTACTTC
d_gene: TRBD1
v_gene: TRBV3-1/TRBV3-2
abundance: once
j_gene: TRBJ2-5

CDR3aa: CASSRGPGETQYF
CDR3nt: TGTGCCAGCAGCCGAGGGCCGGGGGAGACCCAGTACTTC
d_gene: .
v_gene: TRBV3-1/TRBV3-2
abundance: .
j_gene: TRBJ2-5

CDR3aa: CASSEIPTGELFF
CDR3nt: TGCGCCAGCAGTGAGATCCCTACCGGGGAGCTGTTTTTT
d_gene: .
v_gene: TRBV10-1
abundance: .
j_gene: TRBJ2-2

CDR3aa: CASSFPTSGRASYNEQFF
CDR3nt: TGTGCCAGCAGTTTCCCTACTAGCGGGAGGGCCTCCTACAATGAGCAGTTCTTC
d_gene: TRBD2
v_gene: TRBV6-2/TRBV6-3
abundance: few
j_gene: TRBJ2-1

CDR3aa: CASSEMAGVEKLFF
CDR3nt: TGTGCCAGCAGTGAAATGGCAGGGGTTGAAAAACTGTTTTTT
d_gene: .
v_gene: TRBV2
abundance: .
j_gene: TRBJ1-4

CDR3aa: CASSQEAGISGNTIYF
CDR3nt: TGTGCCAGCAGCCAAGAGGCAGGGATCTCTGGAAACACCATATATTTT
d_gene: .
v_gene: TRBV3-1/TRBV3-2
abundance: .
j_gene: TRBJ1-3

CDR3aa: CASSFAGGTYEQYF
CDR3nt: TGTGCCAGCAGTTTCGCGGGGGGAACCTACGAGCAGTACTTC
d_gene: TRBD2
v_gene: TRBV28
abundance: .
j_gene: TRBJ2-7